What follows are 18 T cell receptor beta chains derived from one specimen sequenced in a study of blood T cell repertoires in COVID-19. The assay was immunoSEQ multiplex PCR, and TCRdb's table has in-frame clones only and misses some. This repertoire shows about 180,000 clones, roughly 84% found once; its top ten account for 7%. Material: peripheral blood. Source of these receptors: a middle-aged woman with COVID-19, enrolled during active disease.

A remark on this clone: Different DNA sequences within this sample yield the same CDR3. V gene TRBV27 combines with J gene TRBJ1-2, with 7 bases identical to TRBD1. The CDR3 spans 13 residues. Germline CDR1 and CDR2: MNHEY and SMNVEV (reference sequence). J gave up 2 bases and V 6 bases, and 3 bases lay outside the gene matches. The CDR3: CASSRGGNYGYTF. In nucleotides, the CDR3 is TGTGCCAGCAGCCGAGGGGGCAACTATGGCTACACCTTC.

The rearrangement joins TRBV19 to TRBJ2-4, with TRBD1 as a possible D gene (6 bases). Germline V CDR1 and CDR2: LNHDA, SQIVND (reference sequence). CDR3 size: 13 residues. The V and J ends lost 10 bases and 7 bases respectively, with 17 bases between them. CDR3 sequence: CATQGFTGNIQYF. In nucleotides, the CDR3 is TGTGCCACCCAGGGGTTTACGGGTAACATTCAGTACTTC.

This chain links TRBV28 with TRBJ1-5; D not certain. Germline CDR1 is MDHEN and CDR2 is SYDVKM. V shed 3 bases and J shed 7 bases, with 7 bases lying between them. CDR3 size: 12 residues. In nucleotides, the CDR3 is TGTGCCAGCAGTTTCGGGGAACAGCCCCAGCATTTT. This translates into CASSFGEQPQHF.

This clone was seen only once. CDR3 nucleotides: TGTGCCAGCAGCGTGGGGGGACAGGGAAGGAACACTGAAGCTTTCTTT. This encodes CASSVGGQGRNTEAFF. This chain connects TRBV9 to TRBJ1-1; TRBD1 matches at 9 bases. V shed 2 bases, J shed 1 base, and the junction held 6 bases outside the gene matches. The germline V gene has CDR1 SGDLS and CDR2 YYNGEE. The CDR3 is 16 residues long.

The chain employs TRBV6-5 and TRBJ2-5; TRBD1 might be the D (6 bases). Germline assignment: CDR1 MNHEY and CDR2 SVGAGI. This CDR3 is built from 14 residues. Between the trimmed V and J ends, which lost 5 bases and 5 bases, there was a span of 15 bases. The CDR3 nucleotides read TGTGCCAGCAGTACGCGACAGGTCCGGGAGACCCAGTACTTC. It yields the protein CASSTRQVRETQYF.

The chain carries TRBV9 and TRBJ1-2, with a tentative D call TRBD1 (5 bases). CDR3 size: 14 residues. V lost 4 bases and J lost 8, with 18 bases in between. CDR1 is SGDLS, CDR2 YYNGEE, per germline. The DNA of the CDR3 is TGTGCCAGCAGCCCACAGACGGCGGGGGGAGGCTACACCTTC. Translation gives CASSPQTAGGGYTF. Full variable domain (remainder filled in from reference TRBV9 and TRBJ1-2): DSGVTQTPKHLITATGQRVTLRCSPRSGDLSVYWYQQSLDQGLQFLIQYYNGEERAKGNILERFSAQQFPDLHSELNLSSLELGDSALYFCASSPQTAGGGYTFGSGTRLTVV.

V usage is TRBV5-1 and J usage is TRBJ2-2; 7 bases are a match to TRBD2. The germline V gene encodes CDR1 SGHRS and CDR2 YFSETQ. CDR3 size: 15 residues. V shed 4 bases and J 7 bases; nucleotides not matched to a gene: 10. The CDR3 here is CASSVGTTVDGELFF. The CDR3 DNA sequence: TGCGCCAGCAGCGTCGGGACTACCGTCGACGGGGAGCTGTTTTTT.

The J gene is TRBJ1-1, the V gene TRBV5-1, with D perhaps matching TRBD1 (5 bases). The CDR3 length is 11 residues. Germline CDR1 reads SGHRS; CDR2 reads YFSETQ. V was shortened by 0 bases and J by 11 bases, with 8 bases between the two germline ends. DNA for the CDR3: TGCGCCAGCAGCTTGGGGAGGGACGCTTTCTTT. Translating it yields CASSLGRDAFF.

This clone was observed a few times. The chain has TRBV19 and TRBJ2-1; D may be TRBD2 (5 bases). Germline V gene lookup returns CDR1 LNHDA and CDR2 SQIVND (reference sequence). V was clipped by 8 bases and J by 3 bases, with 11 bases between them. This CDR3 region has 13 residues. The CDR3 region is CASSSGNYNEQFF. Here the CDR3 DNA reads TGTGCCAGTTCCTCCGGGAACTACAATGAGCAGTTCTTC.

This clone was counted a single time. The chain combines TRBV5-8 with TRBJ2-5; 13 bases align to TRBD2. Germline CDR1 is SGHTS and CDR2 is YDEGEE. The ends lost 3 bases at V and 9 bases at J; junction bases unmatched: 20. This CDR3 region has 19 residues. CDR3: CASSSTPGLAGLGKLAQYF. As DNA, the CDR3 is TGTGCCAGCAGCTCCACCCCGGGACTAGCGGGGCTAGGGAAACTGGCCCAGTACTTC.

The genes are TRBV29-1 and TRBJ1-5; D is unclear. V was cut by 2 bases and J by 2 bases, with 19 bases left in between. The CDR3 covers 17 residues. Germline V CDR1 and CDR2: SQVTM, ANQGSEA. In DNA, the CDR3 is TGCAGCGTTGAAAGATGGGCGGGGAGGAGGGGCAATCAGCCCCAGCATTTT. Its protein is CSVERWAGRRGNQPQHF. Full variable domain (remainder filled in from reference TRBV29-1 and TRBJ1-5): SAVISQKPSRDICQRGTSLTIQCQVDSQVTMMFWYRQQPGQSLTLIATANQGSEATYESGFVIDKFPISRPNLTFSTLTVSNMSPEDSSIYLCSVERWAGRRGNQPQHFGDGTRLSIL.

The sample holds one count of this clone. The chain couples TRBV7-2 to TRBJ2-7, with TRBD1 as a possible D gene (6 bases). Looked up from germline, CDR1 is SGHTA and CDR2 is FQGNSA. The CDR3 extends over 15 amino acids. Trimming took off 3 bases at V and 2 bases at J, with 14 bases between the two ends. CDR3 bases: TGTGCCAGCAGCTTGGGACCAGGGGCCGCCTACGAGCAGTACTTC. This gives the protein CASSLGPGAAYEQYF.

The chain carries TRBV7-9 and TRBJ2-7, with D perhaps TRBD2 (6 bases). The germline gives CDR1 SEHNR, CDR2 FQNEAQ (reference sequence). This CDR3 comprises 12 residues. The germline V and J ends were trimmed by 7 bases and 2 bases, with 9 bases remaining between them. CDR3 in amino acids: CASNTGAYEQYF. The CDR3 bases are TGTGCCAGCAATACGGGGGCCTACGAGCAGTACTTC. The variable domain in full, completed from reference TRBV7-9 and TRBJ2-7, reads DTGVSQNPRHKITKRGQNVTFRCDPISEHNRLYWYRQTLGQGPEFLTYFQNEAQLEKSRLLSDRFSAERPKGSFSTLEIQRTEQGDSAMYLCASNTGAYEQYFGPGTRLTVT.

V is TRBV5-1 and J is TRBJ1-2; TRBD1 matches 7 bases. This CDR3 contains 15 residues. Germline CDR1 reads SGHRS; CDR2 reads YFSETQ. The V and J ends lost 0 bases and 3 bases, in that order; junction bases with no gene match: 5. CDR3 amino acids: CASSLVGQEHYGYTF. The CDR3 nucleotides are TGCGCCAGCAGCTTGGTAGGACAGGAGCACTATGGCTACACCTTC.

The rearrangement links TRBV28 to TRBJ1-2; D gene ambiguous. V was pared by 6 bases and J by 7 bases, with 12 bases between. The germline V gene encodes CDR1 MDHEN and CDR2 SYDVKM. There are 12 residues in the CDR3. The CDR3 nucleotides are TGTGCCAGCAGCCCCAGCGTCCGTGGCTACACCTTC. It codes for CASSPSVRGYTF.

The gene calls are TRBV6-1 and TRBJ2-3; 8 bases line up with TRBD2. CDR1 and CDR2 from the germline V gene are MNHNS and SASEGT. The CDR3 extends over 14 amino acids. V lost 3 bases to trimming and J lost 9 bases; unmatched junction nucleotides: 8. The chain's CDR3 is CASSDSGAVGTQYF. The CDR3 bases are TGTGCCAGCAGTGATAGCGGGGCCGTAGGGACGCAGTATTTT.

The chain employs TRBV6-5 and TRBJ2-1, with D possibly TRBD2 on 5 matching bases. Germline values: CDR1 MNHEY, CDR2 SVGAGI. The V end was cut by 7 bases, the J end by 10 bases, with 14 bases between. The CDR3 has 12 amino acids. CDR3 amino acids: CASKGGPSEQFF. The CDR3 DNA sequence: TGTGCCAGCAAGGGCGGGCCTAGCGAGCAGTTCTTC.

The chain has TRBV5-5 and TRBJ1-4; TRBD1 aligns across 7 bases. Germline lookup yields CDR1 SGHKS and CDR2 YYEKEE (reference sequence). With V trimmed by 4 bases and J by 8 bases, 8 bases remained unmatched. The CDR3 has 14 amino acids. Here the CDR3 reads CASSGGTVKEKLFF. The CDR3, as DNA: TGTGCCAGCAGCGGCGGGACAGTAAAGGAAAAACTGTTTTTT. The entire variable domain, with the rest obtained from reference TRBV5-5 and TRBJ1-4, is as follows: DAGVTQSPTHLIKTRGQQVTLRCSPISGHKSVSWYQQVLGQGPQFIFQYYEKEERGRGNFPDRFSARQFPNYSSELNVNALLLGDSALYLCASSGGTVKEKLFFGSGTQLSVL.